Following are 8 T cell receptor beta chains from one sample sequenced in a study of patients and donors after allogeneic stem cell transplantation. TCRdb reprocessed the RT-PCR reads with MiXCR, giving one entry per CDR3 protein. Here the sample spans under 200,000 distinct CDR3 sequences, about 32% being singletons. What was sequenced was blood, either unsorted or a sorted T cell fraction (not recorded which). The receptors derive from a human donor who was either an allogeneic HSCT recipient or a stem cell or donor lymphocyte infusion donor (not recorded which). It is not recorded whose cells these are; they may come from a transplant donor.

The chain is built from TRBV29-1 and TRBJ2-3, with 8 bases identical to TRBD1. Losses at the gene ends were 6 bases for V and 5 bases for J; bases not matched to a gene: 4. Germline V lookup: CDR1 SQVTM, CDR2 ANQGSEA. CDR3 length: 12 residues. The CDR3 nucleotides are TGCAGCGTAGCGACAGGGGTAGATACGCAGTATTTT. The encoded protein is CSVATGVDTQYF.

The gene calls are TRBV5-1 and TRBJ2-7; D is unclear. Trimming took off 4 bases at V and 0 bases at J, with 14 bases between the two ends. CDR3 length equals 15 residues. Germline-derived CDR1 and CDR2 are SGHRS and YFSETQ. The CDR3 sequence: CASSPRGKSSYEQYF. CDR3 nucleotides: TGCGCCAGCAGCCCCCGTGGCAAGAGCTCCTACGAGCAGTACTTC.

The chain employs TRBV6-1 and TRBJ2-6; D unresolved. Between the trimmed V and J ends, which lost 2 bases and 4 bases, there was a span of 12 bases. The CDR3 runs 16 residues. The V gene's germline CDR1 is MNHNS and CDR2 SASEGT. DNA of the CDR3: TGTGCCAGCAGTGAAAGAGGTGTATCCGGGGCCAACGTCCTGACTTTC. Protein product: CASSERGVSGANVLTF.

This clonotype appeared a few times. The V call is TRBV6-2 or TRBV6-3, the J call TRBJ2-3; D gene unclear. Between the trimmed V and J ends, which lost 2 bases and 1 base, there was a span of 16 bases. The length of the CDR3 is 17 residues. Germline V CDR1 and CDR2: MNHEY, SVGEGT. CDR3 sequence reads: CASSYRLGLVGTDTQYF. Written as DNA, the CDR3 is TGTGCCAGCAGTTACCGGCTAGGGCTAGTCGGCACAGATACGCAGTATTTT.

This clonotype was seen only a few times. V gene TRBV13 combines with J gene TRBJ1-2; TRBD1 aligns across 7 bases. After removal of 5 bases from V and 4 bases from J, the junction contained 4 bases not matched to a gene. The V gene's germline CDR1 is PRHDT and CDR2 FYEKMQ (reference sequence). CDR3 length: 13 amino acids. Here the CDR3 reads CASSKTGIYGYTF. The CDR3 bases are TGTGCCAGCAGCAAGACAGGGATCTATGGCTACACCTTC.

This clonotype was picked up a small number of times. The genes are TRBV4-3 and TRBJ1-5, with D maybe TRBD1 (5 bases). The V and J ends lost 1 base and 6 bases respectively, with 13 bases between them. Germline lookup yields CDR1 LGHNA and CDR2 YSLEER. This CDR3 is built from 15 residues. DNA for the CDR3: TGCGCCAGCAGCCAAGGGCCCAACGGGGGTCAGCCCCAGCATTTT. It specifies CASSQGPNGGQPQHF.

This chain links TRBV12-3 or TRBV12-4 with TRBJ2-1; D is uncertain. V was clipped by 6 bases and J by 9 bases, with 6 bases between them. The CDR3 runs to 10 residues. The CDR3 DNA is TGTGCCAGCAGCTCCGGTGAGCAGTTCTTC. Its translation is CASSSGEQFF.

This clonotype was detected a few times. The CDR3 reads CATSDSSGRAYNEQFF. The CDR3 DNA reads as TGTGCCACCAGTGACTCAAGCGGGAGGGCCTACAATGAGCAGTTCTTC. This chain joins TRBV24-1 and TRBJ2-1; 10 bases map to TRBD2. Germline loops: CDR1 KGHDR, CDR2 SFDVKD. V was pared by 4 bases and J by 2 bases, with 4 bases of the junction left unmatched. CDR3 size: 16 residues.